One sample yielded the 32 T cell receptor beta chains listed below, sequenced in a study of cytomegalovirus exposure and HLA in healthy donors. Primers: 60 Vbeta forward and 13 Jbeta reverse. Generated by immunoSEQ multiplex PCR, the TCRdb table keeps only in-frame clones and is missing some. The table lists roughly 180,000 clones, around 80% of them singletons. The source material was PBMCs. Receptors originate from a woman aged 45-65 years in good health and CMV-seropositive.

The chain combines TRBV19 with TRBJ1-3, with 10 bases matching TRBD1. Germline-derived CDR1 and CDR2 are LNHDA and SQIVND (reference sequence). The CDR3 is 16 residues long. After removal of 5 bases from V and 2 bases from J, the junction contained 6 bases not matched to a gene. The CDR3 is CASSGRDRGAGNTIYF. For the CDR3, the DNA is TGTGCCAGTAGTGGCCGGGACAGGGGTGCTGGAAACACCATATATTTT. The complete variable domain, with remaining parts taken from reference TRBV19 and TRBJ1-3, reads DGGITQSPKYLFRKEGQNVTLSCEQNLNHDAMYWYRQDPGQGLRLIYYSQIVNDFQKGDIAEGYSVSREKKESFPLTVTSAQKNPTAFYLCASSGRDRGAGNTIYFGEGSWLTVV.

This chain connects TRBV21-1 to TRBJ1-3. TRBV21-1 is tagged as a pseudogene. The CDR3 runs 19 residues. CDR3 sequence: CASSKEERAPIAGGNTIYF. The CDR3 DNA reads TGTGCCAGCAGCAAAGAGGAGCGGGCACCCATAGCCGGAGGAAACACCATATATTTT.

In this sample, this clone turned up a few times. This chain joins TRBV6-1 and TRBJ2-3, with 8 bases that match TRBD2. CDR3 length: 16 residues. V lost 2 bases and J lost 0; bases outside the gene matches: 4. Germline-derived CDR1 and CDR2 are MNHNS and SASEGT. CDR3 loop: CASSESGGTSTDTQYF. In DNA form, the CDR3 reads TGTGCCAGCAGTGAAAGCGGGGGAACTAGCACAGATACGCAGTATTTT.

This rearrangement joins TRBV19 to TRBJ1-1, with D perhaps matching TRBD1 (6 bases). This CDR3 spans 12 amino acids. In germline, CDR1 is LNHDA, CDR2 SQIVND (reference sequence). V lost 9 bases, J lost 1 base, and 9 bases lay in between. The CDR3 protein is CARGHKNTEAFF. CDR3 DNA sequence: TGTGCCAGGGGACACAAGAACACTGAAGCTTTCTTT.

Written as DNA, the CDR3 is TGTGCCAGCAGCTCACGCAGAACCCTCTATGGCTACACCTTC. It translates to CASSSRRTLYGYTF. The chain has TRBV7-9 and TRBJ1-2; D uncertain. The germline V and J ends were trimmed by 4 bases and 4 bases, with 13 bases remaining between them. This CDR3 is 14 amino acids long. Germline V gives CDR1 SEHNR, CDR2 FQNEAQ (reference sequence).

V and J are TRBV5-1 and TRBJ2-2; D not resolved. Germline V gene sequence: CDR1 SGHRS, CDR2 YFSETQ. The CDR3 totals 12 residues. V lost 4 bases to trimming and J lost 3 bases, with 4 bases between them. The CDR3 sequence is CASSRDTGELFF. Written as DNA, the CDR3 is TGCGCCAGCAGCCGGGACACCGGGGAGCTGTTTTTT.

This rearrangement joins TRBV7-9 to TRBJ1-4, with 7 bases identical to TRBD1. The length of the CDR3 is 16 residues. V shed 5 bases, J shed 7 bases, and the junction held 13 bases outside the gene matches. Germline V gene lookup returns CDR1 SEHNR and CDR2 FQNEAQ (reference sequence). Here the CDR3 reads CASSISWTGRGEKLFF. The CDR3 DNA follows: TGTGCCAGCAGCATAAGCTGGACAGGACGAGGTGAAAAACTGTTTTTT.

The V call is TRBV10-1, the J call TRBJ2-3; 10 bases align to TRBD2. Trimming took 5 bases from V and 3 from J; bases not matched to a gene: 5. CDR1 and CDR2 (germline): WNHNN, SYGVQD (reference sequence). This CDR3 is 15 amino acids long. This CDR3 reads CASSLAGGGTDTQYF. The DNA for the CDR3 is TGCGCCAGCAGTTTAGCGGGGGGCGGAACAGATACGCAGTATTTT.

A few counts support this clone. The chain has TRBV9 and TRBJ2-7, with 7 bases identical to TRBD1. CDR1 is SGDLS, CDR2 YYNGEE, per germline. V was clipped by 0 bases and J by 3 bases; unmatched bases: 6. The CDR3 sequence is 15 residues long. Written as DNA, the CDR3 is TGTGCCAGCAGCGTAGTTCCAGGGGGTTTCTACGAGCAGTACTTC. Residues: CASSVVPGGFYEQYF.

This clone was detected once. The rearrangement uses TRBV2 and TRBJ1-2; 12 bases align to TRBD1. The germline CDR1 and CDR2 sequences are SNHLY and FYNNEI. The CDR3 extends over 19 amino acids. The V segment lost 1 base and the J segment 5 bases; nucleotides outside the gene matches: 14. CDR3 region: CASSEGAQGTGGLPYGYTF. The CDR3, as DNA: TGTGCCAGCAGTGAAGGTGCTCAGGGGACAGGGGGCCTTCCTTATGGCTACACCTTC. The whole variable domain, remainder taken from reference TRBV2 and TRBJ1-2, is EPEVTQTPSHQVTQMGQEVILRCVPISNHLYFYWYRQILGQKVEFLVSFYNNEISEKSEIFDDQFSVERPDGSNFTLKIRSTKLEDSAMYFCASSEGAQGTGGLPYGYTFGSGTRLTVV.

The chain joins TRBV9 to TRBJ2-1; 12 bases fit TRBD2. The ends lost 1 base at V and 8 bases at J; junction bases unmatched: 4. The CDR3 covers 15 residues. Germline V CDR1 and CDR2: SGDLS, YYNGEE. CDR3 coding DNA: TGTGCCAGCAGCGTACTAGCGGGGGGGCAGGATGAGCAGTTCTTC. This sequence encodes CASSVLAGGQDEQFF. Together with reference TRBV9 and TRBJ2-1, the CDR3 gives the full variable domain: DSGVTQTPKHLITATGQRVTLRCSPRSGDLSVYWYQQSLDQGLQFLIQYYNGEERAKGNILERFSAQQFPDLHSELNLSSLELGDSALYFCASSVLAGGQDEQFFGPGTRLTVL.

The V call is TRBV6-7, the J call TRBJ1-2; 8 bases align to TRBD1. TRBV6-7 is an open reading frame, and its role is uncertain. Unmatched junction bases numbered 4, after V lost 5 bases and J lost 5 bases. The CDR3 has 13 amino acids. CDR3 sequence reads: CASSTGGAYGYTF. CDR3 nucleotide sequence: TGTGCCAGCAGTACAGGGGGAGCGTATGGCTACACCTTC.

This chain connects TRBV5-4 to TRBJ2-7; TRBD2 matches 7 bases. J gave up 4 bases and V 4 bases, and 11 bases lay outside the gene matches. Per germline, CDR1 SGHNT and CDR2 YYREEE (reference sequence). CDR3 length: 15 residues. This chain's CDR3 is CASSLKPTSRYEQYF. The DNA of the CDR3 is TGTGCCAGCAGCCTCAAGCCGACTAGCAGGTACGAGCAGTACTTC. Looking up the rest from reference TRBV5-4 and TRBJ2-7 gives the full variable domain: ETGVTQSPTHLIKTRGQQVTLRCSSQSGHNTVSWYQQALGQGPQFIFQYYREEENGRGNFPPRFSGLQFPNYSSELNVNALELDDSALYLCASSLKPTSRYEQYFGPGTRLTVT.

The J gene is TRBJ1-1, the V gene TRBV11-2; possible D gene TRBD1, 5 bases. This CDR3 is built from 12 residues. Germline V CDR1 and CDR2: SGHAT, FQNNGV. Trimming pared 6 bases from V and 8 bases from J, leaving 13 bases between. The CDR3 sequence is CASRSSGGEAFF. CDR3 DNA sequence: TGTGCCAGCAGATCCAGCGGGGGAGAAGCTTTCTTT.

The rearrangement joins TRBV19 to TRBJ2-7; TRBD1 matches 7 bases. In germline, CDR1 is LNHDA, CDR2 SQIVND (reference sequence). The CDR3 sequence is 14 residues long. V shed 6 bases and J 2 bases; nucleotides not matched to a gene: 7. CDR3: CASSDPGQTYEQYF. Written as DNA, the CDR3 is TGTGCCAGTAGCGACCCGGGACAGACCTACGAGCAGTACTTC. The variable domain in full, completed from reference TRBV19 and TRBJ2-7, reads DGGITQSPKYLFRKEGQNVTLSCEQNLNHDAMYWYRQDPGQGLRLIYYSQIVNDFQKGDIAEGYSVSREKKESFPLTVTSAQKNPTAFYLCASSDPGQTYEQYFGPGTRLTVT.

V is TRBV30 and J is TRBJ2-3, with 10 bases identical to TRBD2. Germline lookup yields CDR1 GTSNPN and CDR2 SVGIG (reference sequence). The CDR3 length is 14 residues. After removal of 4 bases from V and 7 bases from J, the junction contained 8 bases not matched to a gene. The CDR3 spells CAWNKERGGYTQYF. The CDR3 DNA reads TGTGCCTGGAATAAAGAGCGGGGGGGCTATACGCAGTATTTT.

V gene TRBV5-1 combines with J gene TRBJ2-1, with 7 bases lining up with TRBD2. CDR3 length: 15 residues. Trimming took 4 bases from V and 1 from J; bases not matched to a gene: 5. Germline CDR1 SGHRS, CDR2 YFSETQ. The CDR3 DNA sequence: TGCGCCAGCAGCATTGGGACTACATCCTACAATGAGCAGTTCTTC. Its translation is CASSIGTTSYNEQFF. The whole variable domain, remainder taken from reference TRBV5-1 and TRBJ2-1, is KAGVTQTPRYLIKTRGQQVTLSCSPISGHRSVSWYQQTPGQGLQFLFEYFSETQRNKGNFPGRFSGRQFSNSRSEMNVSTLELGDSALYLCASSIGTTSYNEQFFGPGTRLTVL.

The chain employs TRBV7-3 and TRBJ2-5; D call uncertain. V gave up 1 base and J gave up 5 bases, with 5 bases separating them. This CDR3 is 12 amino acids long. The germline V gene encodes CDR1 SGHTA and CDR2 FQGTGA. The CDR3 DNA reads as TGTGCCAGCAGCTTAAACGGGGAGACCCAGTACTTC. It is translated as CASSLNGETQYF.

This clone has more than one count but fewer than ten. V gene TRBV6-1 combines with J gene TRBJ1-1; TRBD1 matches 9 bases. The germline V gene encodes CDR1 MNHNS and CDR2 SASEGT. CDR3 size: 14 residues. Trimming cost V 7 bases and J 6 bases; bases outside gene matches: 9. Here the CDR3 reads CASTPTGGRAEAFF. CDR3 in DNA: TGTGCCAGCACACCGACAGGGGGGAGAGCTGAAGCTTTCTTT.

The V call is TRBV7-9, the J call TRBJ2-1; TRBD1 might be the D (6 bases). Deletions cut 5 bases from V and 7 bases from J, with 18 bases between. CDR3 length: 15 amino acids. The V gene's germline CDR1 is SEHNR and CDR2 FQNEAQ (reference sequence). CDR3 DNA: TGTGCCAGCAGCCTATACAGGGACGGGACGAATGAGCAGTTCTTC. Its translation: CASSLYRDGTNEQFF.

DNA for the CDR3: TGCGCCAGCAGCCAAGAGCGCGGGGGGAGCTCCTACAATGAGCAGTTCTTC. Amino acid sequence: CASSQERGGSSYNEQFF. The rearrangement uses TRBV4-1 and TRBJ2-1, with 8 bases fitting TRBD2. Trimming removed 0 bases from V and 0 bases from J; junction bases left unmatched: 4. This CDR3 region has 17 residues. Per germline, CDR1 MGHRA and CDR2 YSYEKL.

The chain recombines TRBV11-2 with TRBJ1-6, with 8 bases lining up with TRBD1. The germline gives CDR1 SGHAT, CDR2 FQNNGV. The CDR3 is made up of 14 amino acids. V lost 5 bases and J lost 10; bases outside the gene matches: 7. The CDR3 coding sequence is TGTGCCAGCAGCATCGACAGGGGCGGCTCACCCCTCCACTTT. Translated: CASSIDRGGSPLHF.

Here the CDR3 reads CASRQRQSSYNEQFF. CDR3 nucleotide sequence: TGTGCCAGCAGACAAAGACAGAGCTCCTACAATGAGCAGTTCTTC. The chain has TRBV6-1 and TRBJ2-1; D possibly corresponds to TRBD1 (5 bases). The CDR3 is made up of 15 amino acids. Germline assignment: CDR1 MNHNS and CDR2 SASEGT. Trimming cost V 6 bases and J 0 bases, with 12 bases left between them.

Only one count was recorded for this clone. This rearrangement joins TRBV18 to TRBJ1-2; no clear D. V lost 6 bases and J lost 6, with 11 bases in between. This CDR3 comprises 12 residues. Germline V gene data show CDR1 as KGHSH and CDR2 as LQKENI. The CDR3 sequence is CASSPGKDGYTF. DNA of the CDR3: TGTGCCAGCTCCCCCGGGAAGGATGGCTACACCTTC.

The chain is built from TRBV6-1 and TRBJ2-3; 7 bases agree with TRBD1. CDR1 is MNHNS, CDR2 SASEGT, per germline. V trimming: 3 bases; J trimming: 3 bases; junction bases outside the gene matches: 12. There are 17 residues in the CDR3. CDR3 in DNA: TGTGCCAGCAGTGATATGGGTAGAGGGGGCTGGACAGATACGCAGTATTTT. Translated: CASSDMGRGGWTDTQYF.

CDR3 region: CSAAGNGGYTF. The DNA of the CDR3 is TGCAGTGCAGCCGGGAATGGTGGCTACACCTTC. The chain is built from TRBV20-1 and TRBJ1-2; D ambiguous. CDR3 length: 11 amino acids. With 6 bases removed from V and 7 bases from J, the gap between germline ends came to 12 bases. The germline V gene encodes CDR1 DFQATT and CDR2 SNEGSKA (reference sequence).

The chain joins TRBV19 to TRBJ1-1; D remains ambiguous. The CDR3 has 13 residues. The germline V gene has CDR1 LNHDA and CDR2 SQIVND (reference sequence). Trimming shortened V by 5 bases and J by 11 bases, and 18 bases separated the two germline ends. This CDR3 reads CASSHDFFNAAFF. CDR3 DNA: TGTGCCAGTAGTCACGACTTCTTCAATGCGGCTTTCTTT.

The chain recombines TRBV6-5 with TRBJ2-7; 9 nucleotides line up with TRBD1. Germline CDR1 and CDR2: MNHEY and SVGAGI. V gave up 6 bases and J gave up 4 bases; unmatched junction bases: 10. The CDR3 has 15 residues. This chain's CDR3 is CASRRQGQGSYEQYF. In DNA form, the CDR3 reads TGTGCCAGCAGACGCCAGGGACAGGGTAGTTACGAGCAGTACTTC.

The chain has TRBV7-3 and TRBJ1-1; TRBD1 is a possible D gene (6 bases). Looked up from germline, CDR1 is SGHTA and CDR2 is FQGTGA. V was shortened by 3 bases and J by 3 bases, with 8 bases between the two germline ends. The CDR3 totals 13 residues. CDR3 coding DNA: TGTGCCAGCAGCTTTGGACAGTACACTGAAGCTTTCTTT. Translation gives CASSFGQYTEAFF.

V gene TRBV18 combines with J gene TRBJ1-5; maybe TRBD1 (6 bases). In germline, CDR1 is KGHSH, CDR2 LQKENI. Trimming stripped 6 bases from V and 7 bases from J, with 16 bases between. The CDR3 totals 14 residues. The CDR3 bases are TGTGCCAGCTCTCGCGATCAGGGGTACCAGCCCCAGCATTTT. It codes for CASSRDQGYQPQHF. Based on the CDR3 plus reference TRBV18 and TRBJ1-5, the full variable domain is NAGVMQNPRHLVRRRGQEARLRCSPMKGHSHVYWYRQLPEEGLKFMVYLQKENIIDESGMPKERFSAEFPKEGPSILRIQQVVRGDSAAYFCASSRDQGYQPQHFGDGTRLSIL.

This rearrangement joins TRBV29-1 to TRBJ2-3, with TRBD2 matching 8 bases. CDR1 and CDR2 from the germline V gene are SQVTM and ANQGSEA. V trimming: 4 bases; J trimming: 2 bases; junction bases outside the gene matches: 5. The CDR3 totals 14 residues. This CDR3 reads CSVGRGGDTDTQYF. CDR3 nucleotide sequence: TGCAGCGTTGGTCGGGGGGGGGACACAGATACGCAGTATTTT.

The V call is TRBV29-1, the J call TRBJ1-1; TRBD1 might be the D (5 bases). From germline, CDR1 is SQVTM and CDR2 ANQGSEA. Trimming stripped 2 bases from V and 6 bases from J, with 22 bases between. The length of the CDR3 is 16 residues. This chain's CDR3 is CSVEPTAVSKGPEAFF. CDR3 DNA: TGCAGCGTTGAACCGACGGCGGTCAGCAAGGGGCCTGAAGCTTTCTTT. Full variable domain (rest looked up from reference TRBV29-1 and TRBJ1-1): SAVISQKPSRDICQRGTSLTIQCQVDSQVTMMFWYRQQPGQSLTLIATANQGSEATYESGFVIDKFPISRPNLTFSTLTVSNMSPEDSSIYLCSVEPTAVSKGPEAFFGQGTRLTVV.